This TCR beta chain emerged from a study of cytomegalovirus exposure and HLA in healthy donors. While the first cohort had hundreds of subjects, the donors belonged to the separate validation cohort of fewer than 150 subjects. This table comes from immunoSEQ multiplex PCR, and its TCRdb copy is limited to in-frame clones, with some not included. The sample records 260,000 or so clones, around 87% being singletons. CDR1 and CDR2 from the germline V gene are LNHDA and SQIVND (reference sequence). The CDR3 sequence is 14 residues long. V lost 3 bases to trimming and J lost 4 bases, with 10 bases between them. Of note for this clone: At the DNA level, this CDR3 is encoded by other sequences in the same sample as well.

The chain uses TRBV19 and TRBJ2-1, with D perhaps TRBD2 (6 bases). What was sequenced was PBMCs. This receptor was identified in a man between 18 and 29 years old in good health and CMV-seronegative. Here the CDR3 DNA reads TGTGCCAGTAGTATTAGCGGCAGTTACAATGAGCAGTTCTTC. This gives the protein CASSISGSYNEQFF. The entire variable domain, with the rest obtained from reference TRBV19 and TRBJ2-1, is as follows: DGGITQSPKYLFRKEGQNVTLSCEQNLNHDAMYWYRQDPGQGLRLIYYSQIVNDFQKGDIAEGYSVSREKKESFPLTVTSAQKNPTAFYLCASSISGSYNEQFFGPGTRLTVL.